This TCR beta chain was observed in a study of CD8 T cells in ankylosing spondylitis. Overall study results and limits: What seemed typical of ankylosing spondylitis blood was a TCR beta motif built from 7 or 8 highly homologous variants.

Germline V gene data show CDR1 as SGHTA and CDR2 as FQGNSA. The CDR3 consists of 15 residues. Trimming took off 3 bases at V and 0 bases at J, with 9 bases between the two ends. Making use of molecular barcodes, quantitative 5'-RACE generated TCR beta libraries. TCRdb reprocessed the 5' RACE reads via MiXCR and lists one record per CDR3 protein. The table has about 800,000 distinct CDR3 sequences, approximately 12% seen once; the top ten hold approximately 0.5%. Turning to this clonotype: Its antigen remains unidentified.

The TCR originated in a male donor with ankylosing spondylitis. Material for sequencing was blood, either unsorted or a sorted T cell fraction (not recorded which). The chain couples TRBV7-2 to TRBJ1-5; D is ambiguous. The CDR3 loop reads CASSFLADSNQPQHF. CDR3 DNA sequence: TGTGCCAGCAGCTTCCTGGCGGATAGCAATCAGCCCCAGCATTTT.